This T cell receptor beta chain came from a study of T cell responses to AZD1222 COVID-19 vaccine. About the study: Both about-4-week and about-12-week second-dose recipients were combined.

As concerns this clone: What it recognizes is unknown.

The CDR3 consists of 15 residues. In germline, CDR1 is SGDLS, CDR2 YYNGEE. The V end lost 0 bases, the J end lost 5 bases, and 11 bases lay between the germline ends. Repertoires were generated with immunoSEQ multiplex PCR, while TCRdb's copy carries only in-frame clones and drops some. In the table there are roughly 150,000 clones, around nine tenths of which are singletons. The study, taken as a whole, reports: Rises in breadth and depth of Spike-specific TCRs came after two AZD1222 doses. Unmutated variant regions are reportedly targeted by nearly half of spike-specific TCRs. Donors in the cohort were predominantly white British and more often female, and clonal diversity was possibly underestimated.

The chain is built from TRBV9 and TRBJ2-2, with a weak D call TRBD1 (6 bases). Sequenced material: peripheral blood, taken on day 0 of AZD1222 vaccination. The TCR originated in an adult in good health. The CDR3: CASSVVDSETGELFF. CDR3 bases: TGTGCCAGCAGCGTAGTGGACAGTGAAACCGGGGAGCTGTTTTTT.